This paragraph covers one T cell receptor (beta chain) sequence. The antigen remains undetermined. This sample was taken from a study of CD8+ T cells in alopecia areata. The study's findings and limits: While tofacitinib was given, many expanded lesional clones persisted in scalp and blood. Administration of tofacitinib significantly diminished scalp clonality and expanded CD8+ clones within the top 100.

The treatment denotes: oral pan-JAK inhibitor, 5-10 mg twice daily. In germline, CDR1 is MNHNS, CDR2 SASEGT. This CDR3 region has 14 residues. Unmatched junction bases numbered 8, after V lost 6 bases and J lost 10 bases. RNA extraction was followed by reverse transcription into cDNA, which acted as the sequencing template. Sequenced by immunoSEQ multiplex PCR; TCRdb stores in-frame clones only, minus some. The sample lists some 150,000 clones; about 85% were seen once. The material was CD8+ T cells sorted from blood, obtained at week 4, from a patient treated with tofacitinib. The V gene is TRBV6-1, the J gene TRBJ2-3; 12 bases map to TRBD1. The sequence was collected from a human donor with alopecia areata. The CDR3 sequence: CASSPGQGARAQYF. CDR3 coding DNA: TGTGCCAGCAGCCCGGGACAGGGGGCGAGGGCGCAGTATTTT.